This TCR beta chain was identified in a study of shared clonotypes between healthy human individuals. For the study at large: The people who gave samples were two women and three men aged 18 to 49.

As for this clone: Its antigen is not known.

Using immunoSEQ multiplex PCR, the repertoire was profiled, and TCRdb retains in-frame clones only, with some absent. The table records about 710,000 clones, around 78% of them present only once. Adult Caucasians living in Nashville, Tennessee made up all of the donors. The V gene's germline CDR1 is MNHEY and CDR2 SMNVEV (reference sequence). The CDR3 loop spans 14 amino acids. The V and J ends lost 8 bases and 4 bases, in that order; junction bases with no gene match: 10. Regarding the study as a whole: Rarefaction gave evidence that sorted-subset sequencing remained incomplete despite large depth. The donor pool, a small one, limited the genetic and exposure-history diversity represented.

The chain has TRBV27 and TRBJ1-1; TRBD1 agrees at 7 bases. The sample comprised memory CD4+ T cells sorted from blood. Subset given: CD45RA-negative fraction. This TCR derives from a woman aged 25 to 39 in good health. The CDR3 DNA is TGTGCCAGCCATCCGACAGGGTTCGGCACTGAAGCTTTCTTT. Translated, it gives CASHPTGFGTEAFF.